A single sample gave rise to the 21 T cell receptor beta chains below, sequenced in a study of blood T cell repertoires in COVID-19. Produced via immunoSEQ multiplex PCR; TCRdb's table is partial and in-frame only. The sample shows about 180,000 clones, over 75% of them seen only once. Specimen: peripheral blood. These receptors came from a person aged 65 to 79 with COVID-19, enrolled during active disease.

V is TRBV7-2 and J is TRBJ2-7, with 9 positions matching TRBD2. The CDR3 covers 15 residues. The germline CDR1 and CDR2 sequences are SGHTA and FQGNSA. Trimming took 1 base from V and 2 from J; bases not matched to a gene: 3. DNA of the CDR3: TGTGCCAGCAGCTTAGTTAGCGGGGGAGCCTACGAGCAGTACTTC. Translated, it gives CASSLVSGGAYEQYF.

The rearrangement links TRBV7-9 to TRBJ2-2; TRBD1 matches at 9 bases. The germline CDR1 and CDR2 sequences are SEHNR and FQNEAQ (reference sequence). The CDR3 length is 15 residues. V was clipped by 5 bases and J by 3 bases; unmatched bases: 4. CDR3 nucleotide sequence: TGTGCCAGCAGCCACCGGGACAGGGACACCGGGGAGCTGTTTTTT. Its translation is CASSHRDRDTGELFF.

This chain links TRBV9 with TRBJ2-3; D remains unclear. In germline, CDR1 is SGDLS, CDR2 YYNGEE. The CDR3 sequence is 13 residues long. The V and J ends lost 4 bases and 4 bases respectively, with 10 bases between them. CDR3 nucleotides: TGTGCCAGCAGCCCCGATCAGGCAGATACGCAGTATTTT. It is translated as CASSPDQADTQYF.

V is TRBV6-5 and J is TRBJ2-1; 13 bases match TRBD2. Germline V gene lookup returns CDR1 MNHEY and CDR2 SVGAGI. The J segment lost 4 bases and the V segment lost 2 bases, leaving 2 bases of the junction unmatched. The CDR3 sequence is 16 residues long. CDR3 coding DNA: TGTGCCAGCAGTTACCAACTAGCGGGAGGGTACAATGAGCAGTTCTTC. The encoded protein is CASSYQLAGGYNEQFF.

The rearrangement uses TRBV7-9 and TRBJ2-5; TRBD1 aligns across 7 bases. J lost 0 bases, V lost 2 bases, and 3 bases had no gene match. There are 15 residues in the CDR3. Per germline, CDR1 SEHNR and CDR2 FQNEAQ (reference sequence). CDR3 protein: CASSLRQGNQETQYF. CDR3 sequence (DNA): TGTGCCAGCAGCTTACGACAGGGAAACCAAGAGACCCAGTACTTC.

The chain links TRBV2 to TRBJ2-3; D is possibly TRBD1 (5 bases). CDR1 is SNHLY, CDR2 FYNNEI, per germline. V gave up 1 base and J gave up 1 base, with 6 bases separating them. This CDR3 spans 14 amino acids. CDR3 DNA: TGTGCCAGCAGTGAAGGCAGGGGCACAGATACGCAGTATTTT. It encodes CASSEGRGTDTQYF.

The rearrangement joins TRBV3-1 (or the pseudogene TRBV3-2) to TRBJ1-2; D may be TRBD1 (5 bases). The V gene lost 1 base and the J gene lost 6 bases, with 12 bases spanning the gap. The CDR3 is 14 amino acids. CDR1 is LGHDT, CDR2 YNNKEL, per germline (reference sequence). The CDR3 coding sequence is TGTGCCAGCAGCCAAGGGTTGGGGGGGAATGGCTACACCTTC. Translating it yields CASSQGLGGNGYTF.

The chain recombines TRBV6-5 with TRBJ1-5; no clear D gene. V was shortened by 5 bases and J by 2 bases, with 7 bases between the two germline ends. The germline gives CDR1 MNHEY, CDR2 SVGAGI. CDR3 length equals 13 residues. This chain's CDR3 is CASSNHGNQPQHF. In nucleotides, the CDR3 is TGTGCCAGCAGTAATCATGGCAATCAGCCCCAGCATTTT.

This chain uses TRBV19 with TRBJ1-5, with 9 bases lining up with TRBD1. Germline V gene sequence: CDR1 LNHDA, CDR2 SQIVND (reference sequence). The junction had 21 bases not matched to a gene; V was cut back by 5 bases and J by 1 base. The CDR3 has 21 amino acids. The chain's CDR3 is CASSSNLRPDRGLGSNQPQHF. DNA for the CDR3: TGTGCCAGTAGTTCCAACCTCCGACCGGACAGGGGTTTGGGGAGCAATCAGCCCCAGCATTTT.

The rearrangement joins TRBV7-2 to TRBJ2-7; 9 positions match TRBD1. Trimming took 5 bases from V and 2 from J; bases not matched to a gene: 10. Looked up from germline, CDR1 is SGHTA and CDR2 is FQGNSA. This CDR3 has 16 residues. The CDR3: CASSLRLGQGPYEQYF. DNA for the CDR3: TGTGCCAGCAGCCTAAGACTGGGACAGGGTCCCTACGAGCAGTACTTC.

V is TRBV6-5 and J is TRBJ2-2; tentatively, D is TRBD2 (5 bases). The CDR3 extends over 14 amino acids. The V gene's germline CDR1 is MNHEY and CDR2 SVGAGI. V shed 7 bases and J shed 5 bases, with 14 bases lying between them. CDR3 sequence (DNA): TGTGCCAGCAAGGCGGGCGGTGGGACCGGGGAGCTGTTTTTT. Translating gives CASKAGGGTGELFF.

This chain joins TRBV10-3 and TRBJ2-1; tentatively, D is TRBD1 (6 bases). Germline values: CDR1 ENHRY, CDR2 SYGVKD. CDR3 size: 15 residues. V was clipped by 3 bases and J by 1 base, with 10 bases between them. CDR3 sequence (DNA): TGTGCCATCAGTGACTCAGGGGCTTCCTACAATGAGCAGTTCTTC. It yields the protein CAISDSGASYNEQFF.

J is TRBJ2-7 and V is TRBV6-2 or TRBV6-3; 10 nucleotides agree with TRBD1. The germline V gene has CDR1 MNHEY and CDR2 SVGEGT. This CDR3 comprises 15 residues. The junction had 9 bases not matched to a gene; V was cut back by 5 bases and J by 5 bases. CDR3: CASSLRDRGMDEQYF. In nucleotides, the CDR3 is TGTGCCAGCAGTCTTAGGGACAGGGGTATGGACGAGCAGTACTTC.

CDR3 sequence reads: CATSDLGEPGAKETQYF. CDR3 nucleotides: TGTGCCACCAGTGATTTAGGGGAGCCGGGAGCGAAAGAGACCCAGTACTTC. The chain combines TRBV24-1 with TRBJ2-5; D is possibly TRBD2 (6 bases). Germline loops: CDR1 KGHDR, CDR2 SFDVKD. Trimming removed 1 base from V and 3 bases from J, with 17 bases in between. This CDR3 is 17 amino acids long.

This rearrangement joins TRBV6-5 to TRBJ1-1, with D possibly being TRBD1 (5 bases). CDR3 length: 11 amino acids. CDR1 is MNHEY and CDR2 is SVGAGI in the germline V gene. V lost 5 bases to trimming and J lost 5 bases, with 6 bases between them. The CDR3 is CASSQGTEAFF. For the CDR3, the DNA is TGTGCCAGCAGTCAGGGAACTGAAGCTTTCTTT.

This clone was seen more than once but under ten times. The rearrangement links TRBV9 to TRBJ2-2, with D perhaps matching TRBD2 (6 bases). V shed 3 bases and J shed 7 bases, with 19 bases lying between them. Germline CDR1 reads SGDLS; CDR2 reads YYNGEE. The CDR3 is 16 amino acids. The CDR3: CASSAVLAIEDGELFF. CDR3 DNA sequence: TGTGCCAGCAGCGCCGTTCTAGCGATAGAGGACGGGGAGCTGTTTTTT.

CDR3 sequence: CASKSQGMGTEAFF. CDR3 nucleotide sequence: TGTGCCAGCAAGAGCCAGGGAATGGGAACTGAAGCTTTCTTT. The gene calls are TRBV28 and TRBJ1-1; perhaps TRBD1 as D (5 bases). The germline CDR1 and CDR2 sequences are MDHEN and SYDVKM. Between the trimmed V and J ends, which lost 7 bases and 5 bases, there was a span of 17 bases. The CDR3 has 14 amino acids.

The chain recombines TRBV27 with TRBJ2-3; D perhaps matches TRBD2 (5 bases). Germline V gene lookup returns CDR1 MNHEY and CDR2 SMNVEV (reference sequence). CDR3 length: 15 residues. The V end lost 3 bases, the J end lost 2 bases, and 12 bases lay between the germline ends. The CDR3 is CASSFLPGSTDTQYF. CDR3 bases: TGTGCCAGCAGTTTTCTCCCGGGATCCACAGATACGCAGTATTTT.

The chain combines TRBV21-1 with TRBJ1-5; the D call TRBD1 from the table was never checked on the DNA. TRBV21-1 is assigned pseudogene status. The CDR3 sequence is 16 residues long. The CDR3 coding sequence is TGTGCCAGCAGCAAACTGACCGACAGGGGGCATCAGCCCCAGCATTTT. It yields the protein CASSKLTDRGHQPQHF.

This chain uses TRBV4-2 with TRBJ1-3, with D uncertain. V was cut by 6 bases and J by 3 bases, with 15 bases left in between. The CDR3 is 15 residues long. Germline-derived CDR1 and CDR2 are LGHNA and YNFKEQ. The CDR3 loop is CASSPESDIGNTIYF. CDR3 DNA: TGTGCCAGCAGTCCAGAAAGTGACATTGGAAACACCATATATTTT.

J is TRBJ1-2 and V is TRBV5-1; a possible D gene is TRBD1 (6 bases). Trimming removed 4 bases at V and 0 bases at J, with 13 bases between. The CDR3 is made up of 15 amino acids. The germline V gene has CDR1 SGHRS and CDR2 YFSETQ. The DNA of the CDR3 is TGCGCCAGCAGCCCACCGGACAGTACTAACTATGGCTACACCTTC. Translated: CASSPPDSTNYGYTF.